Each of the 25 T cell receptor beta chains below was sequenced from the same sample in a study of blood T cell repertoires in COVID-19. Profiled with immunoSEQ multiplex PCR; TCRdb holds only in-frame clones, not every one. The sample has some 270,000 clones, around 86% seen once. Sequencing used peripheral blood. These receptors were taken from a man between 45 and 60 years old with acute or convalescent COVID-19.

This clone was seen a single time. The chain couples TRBV12-5 to TRBJ1-5; TRBD1 might be the D (6 bases). Germline values: CDR1 LGHNT, CDR2 FRNRAP. V dropped 1 base and J dropped 3 bases, with 13 bases sitting between them. This CDR3 has 16 residues. This CDR3 is CASGLDPGTLNQPQHF. In nucleotides, the CDR3 is TGTGCTAGTGGTTTGGACCCCGGGACACTCAATCAGCCCCAGCATTTT.

V and J are TRBV10-1 and TRBJ2-3; 10 nucleotides match TRBD2. The ends lost 6 bases at V and 3 bases at J; junction bases unmatched: 6. This CDR3 comprises 15 residues. Germline V CDR1 and CDR2: WNHNN, SYGVQD (reference sequence). The CDR3 region is CASSRRSGGTDTQYF. The CDR3 DNA follows: TGCGCCAGCAGCCGACGTAGCGGGGGGACAGATACGCAGTATTTT.

The V and J genes are TRBV19 and TRBJ1-2, with 7 nucleotides matching TRBD1. V dropped 0 bases and J dropped 2; count of bases not matched to a gene: 3. The CDR3 is 15 residues long. Germline V lookup: CDR1 LNHDA, CDR2 SQIVND (reference sequence). As DNA, the CDR3 is TGTGCCAGTAGTATAGATGTGGACAGGAACTATGGCTACACCTTC. Amino acids: CASSIDVDRNYGYTF.

The chain combines TRBV7-9 with TRBJ1-2, with D hard to call. V lost 5 bases, J lost 2 bases, and 12 bases lay in between. The CDR3 runs to 14 residues. Germline lookup yields CDR1 SEHNR and CDR2 FQNEAQ (reference sequence). The CDR3 DNA reads as TGTGCCAGCAGCCGTGGGAGTGTCAACTATGGCTACACCTTC. Amino acid sequence: CASSRGSVNYGYTF.

The chain is built from TRBV6-5 and TRBJ2-7; 8 positions match TRBD2. This CDR3 has 13 residues. CDR1 is MNHEY, CDR2 SVGAGI, per germline. Trimming removed 3 bases from V and 4 bases from J; junction bases left unmatched: 2. CDR3 amino acids: CASSYSGEYEQYF. The CDR3 nucleotides are TGTGCCAGCAGTTATAGCGGGGAATACGAGCAGTACTTC.

This sequence joins TRBV6-4 and TRBJ2-1, with TRBD1 matching over 7 bases. This CDR3 comprises 12 residues. V was clipped by 5 bases and J by 6 bases; unmatched bases: 1. Germline V CDR1 and CDR2: MRHNA, SNTAGT. In nucleotides, the CDR3 is TGTGCCAGCAGTACAGGGGCCAATGAGCAGTTCTTC. This encodes CASSTGANEQFF.

The gene calls are TRBV19 and TRBJ1-5; D gene unclear. This CDR3 region has 14 residues. The germline gives CDR1 LNHDA, CDR2 SQIVND (reference sequence). V was trimmed by 5 bases and J by 0 bases, leaving 8 bases between them. CDR3 nucleotides: TGTGCCAGTAGTGCGGCCCATAGCAATCAGCCCCAGCATTTT. Its protein product is CASSAAHSNQPQHF.

The chain is built from TRBV10-1 and TRBJ2-1; 7 nucleotides agree with TRBD1. With V trimmed by 4 bases and J by 8 bases, 11 bases remained unmatched. The CDR3 length is 15 residues. The germline CDR1 and CDR2 sequences are WNHNN and SYGVQD (reference sequence). CDR3 loop: CASSVRPGTVDEQFF. The CDR3, as DNA: TGCGCCAGCAGTGTCCGTCCCGGGACAGTAGATGAGCAGTTCTTC.

This clone is a singleton in its sample. This chain uses TRBV10-3 with TRBJ2-2; 8 bases are a match to TRBD1. This CDR3 is built from 15 residues. The germline gives CDR1 ENHRY, CDR2 SYGVKD. V was clipped by 9 bases and J by 2 bases; unmatched bases: 8. The CDR3 sequence: CAIRNGQGNTGELFF. DNA for the CDR3: TGTGCCATTAGAAATGGACAGGGTAACACCGGGGAGCTGTTTTTT.

A single count supports this clone. V gene TRBV11-2 combines with J gene TRBJ1-1; D is possibly TRBD1 (6 bases). The germline V gene encodes CDR1 SGHAT and CDR2 FQNNGV. The V end lost 1 base, the J end lost 8 bases, and 11 bases lay between the germline ends. CDR3 length: 13 residues. The CDR3 region is CASSLGGGFEAFF. In nucleotides, the CDR3 is TGTGCCAGCAGCTTAGGGGGGGGCTTCGAAGCTTTCTTT. The variable domain in full, with the rest retrieved from reference TRBV11-2 and TRBJ1-1, is EAGVAQSPRYKIIEKRQSVAFWCNPISGHATLYWYQQILGQGPKLLIQFQNNGVVDDSQLPKDRFSAERLKGVDSTLKIQPAKLEDSAVYLCASSLGGGFEAFFGQGTRLTVV.

The chain employs TRBV6-5 and TRBJ2-2; 11 bases are shared with TRBD1. The trim removed 10 bases at V and 5 bases at J, leaving 6 bases unmatched. The CDR3 is 14 residues long. From germline, CDR1 is MNHEY and CDR2 SVGAGI. CDR3 nucleotide sequence: TGTGCCACTACCGGGACAGGGGGGACCGGGGAGCTGTTTTTT. It yields the protein CATTGTGGTGELFF.

V is TRBV7-3 and J is TRBJ1-2; 8 bases align to TRBD1. This CDR3 has 14 residues. CDR1 is SGHTA and CDR2 is FQGTGA in the germline V gene. The ends lost 5 bases at V and 8 bases at J; junction bases unmatched: 10. CDR3 amino acids: CASSPRGQGGGYTF. The CDR3 DNA reads TGTGCCAGCAGCCCCCGAGGACAGGGTGGCGGCTACACCTTC.

The CDR3 reads CASSLALAGNYEQYF. CDR3 nucleotides: TGTGCCAGCAGCTTGGCTCTAGCGGGGAACTACGAGCAGTACTTC. The genes are TRBV5-5 and TRBJ2-7, with 9 positions matching TRBD2. The germline gives CDR1 SGHKS, CDR2 YYEKEE (reference sequence). The CDR3 contains 15 residues. The V and J ends lost 0 bases and 3 bases, in that order; junction bases with no gene match: 4.

The CDR3 nucleotides are TGTGCCAGCAGCTCTCAGGGGGGTCCCCTCCGGGAGCAGTACTTC. Translated, it gives CASSSQGGPLREQYF. This chain links TRBV7-9 with TRBJ2-7; perhaps TRBD1 as D (7 bases). Trimming cost V 4 bases and J 7 bases, with 20 bases left between them. The CDR3 has 15 residues. Looked up from germline, CDR1 is SEHNR and CDR2 is FQNEAQ (reference sequence). Together with reference TRBV7-9 and TRBJ2-7, the CDR3 gives the full variable domain: DTGVSQNPRHKITKRGQNVTFRCDPISEHNRLYWYRQTLGQGPEFLTYFQNEAQLEKSRLLSDRFSAERPKGSFSTLEIQRTEQGDSAMYLCASSSQGGPLREQYFGPGTRLTVT.

The sample holds one count of this clone. V and J are TRBV10-3 and TRBJ2-1; TRBD1 might be the D (5 bases). Per germline, CDR1 ENHRY and CDR2 SYGVKD. CDR3 length equals 12 residues. Trimming pared 0 bases from V and 15 bases from J, leaving 12 bases between. The CDR3 region has the DNA TGTGCCATCAGTGAGTCGTCAAGGGGTTCGTTCTTC. It is translated as CAISESSRGSFF.

The chain recombines TRBV6-1 with TRBJ1-5; 8 positions match TRBD1. The CDR3 spans 15 residues. Germline V lookup: CDR1 MNHNS, CDR2 SASEGT. Germline trimming cut 3 bases from V and 8 bases from J; bases unmatched to any gene: 9. The CDR3 is CASSELRGQVEPQHF. The CDR3 nucleotides are TGTGCCAGCAGTGAGCTCAGGGGGCAGGTTGAGCCCCAGCATTTT.

The CDR3 sequence is CASSSDWSSYNEQFF. In DNA, the CDR3 is TGTGCCAGCAGCTCTGACTGGAGCTCCTACAATGAGCAGTTCTTC. The chain uses TRBV5-4 and TRBJ2-1; D is ambiguous. This CDR3 is built from 15 residues. V gave up 3 bases and J gave up 0 bases, with 10 bases separating them. Germline values: CDR1 SGHNT, CDR2 YYREEE (reference sequence).

The rearrangement links TRBV11-3 to TRBJ2-3, with D possibly TRBD2 on 5 matching bases. V was cut by 2 bases and J by 6 bases, with 12 bases left in between. The CDR3 is 14 residues long. CDR1 is SGHNT, CDR2 YENEEA, per germline. CDR3 bases: TGTGCCAGCAGCTTAACTAGTTCTGCGGATACGCAGTATTTT. This encodes CASSLTSSADTQYF.

The rearrangement uses TRBV3-1 (or the pseudogene TRBV3-2) and TRBJ1-1; D is unresolved. Germline-derived CDR1 and CDR2 are LGHDT and YNNKEL (reference sequence). There are 14 residues in the CDR3. Trimming removed 4 bases at V and 1 base at J, with 10 bases between. DNA of the CDR3: TGTGCCAGCAGCCCCGGGAGAGAGAACACTGAAGCTTTCTTT. Protein product: CASSPGRENTEAFF.

The rearrangement links TRBV9 to TRBJ1-6; D remains unclear. The V and J ends lost 0 bases and 6 bases respectively, with 10 bases between them. This CDR3 region has 15 residues. Germline-derived CDR1 and CDR2 are SGDLS and YYNGEE. CDR3 amino acids: CASSVGRTGNSPLHF. The CDR3 DNA is TGTGCCAGCAGCGTAGGCAGGACTGGTAATTCACCCCTCCACTTT.

The rearrangement uses TRBV5-1 and TRBJ2-2; TRBD1 might be the D (5 bases). In germline, CDR1 is SGHRS, CDR2 YFSETQ. Between the trimmed V and J ends, which lost 4 bases and 5 bases, there was a span of 12 bases. This CDR3 comprises 14 residues. CDR3 nucleotides: TGCGCCAGCAGCCATCAAGGGGAAACCGGGGAGCTGTTTTTT. Protein: CASSHQGETGELFF.

V is TRBV29-1 and J is TRBJ1-1, with D possibly matching TRBD1 (6 bases). Germline loops: CDR1 SQVTM, CDR2 ANQGSEA. Between the trimmed V and J ends, which lost 5 bases and 5 bases, there was a span of 15 bases. The CDR3 runs 13 residues. CDR3: CSVSQGSHTEAFF. Written as DNA, the CDR3 is TGCAGCGTTTCTCAGGGGTCTCATACTGAAGCTTTCTTT.

The chain has TRBV7-9 and TRBJ1-2, with D maybe TRBD1 (5 bases). Trimming took 3 bases from V and 1 from J, leaving 9 bases between them. The CDR3 is 14 amino acids. Germline-derived CDR1 and CDR2 are SEHNR and FQNEAQ (reference sequence). Written as DNA, the CDR3 is TGTGCCAGCAGCTTCTCCGGGGGTAACTATGGCTACACCTTC. Translation: CASSFSGGNYGYTF.

This sequence joins TRBV7-9 and TRBJ1-4; D ambiguous. Germline V gene sequence: CDR1 SEHNR, CDR2 FQNEAQ (reference sequence). The V end lost 7 bases, the J end lost 8 bases, and 17 bases lay between the germline ends. The CDR3 is 14 residues long. CDR3 amino acids: CASTSGGRGEKLFF. The CDR3 DNA reads TGTGCCAGCACCTCCGGCGGGCGAGGGGAAAAACTGTTTTTT. Full variable domain (rest looked up from reference TRBV7-9 and TRBJ1-4): DTGVSQNPRHKITKRGQNVTFRCDPISEHNRLYWYRQTLGQGPEFLTYFQNEAQLEKSRLLSDRFSAERPKGSFSTLEIQRTEQGDSAMYLCASTSGGRGEKLFFGSGTQLSVL.

The chain couples TRBV5-1 to TRBJ1-2, with D uncertain. From germline, CDR1 is SGHRS and CDR2 YFSETQ. V was shortened by 4 bases and J by 7 bases, with 8 bases between the two germline ends. The CDR3 is made up of 11 amino acids. The chain's CDR3 is CASSVRSGYTF. The CDR3 DNA follows: TGCGCCAGCAGCGTCAGAAGTGGCTACACCTTC.